A selection of T cell receptor beta chains follows, all from one sample in a study of blood T cell repertoires in COVID-19. Clones were sequenced by immunoSEQ multiplex PCR, and TCRdb holds only the in-frame ones, with some missing. This table has around 200,000 clones, 65% to 90% appearing once. The source material was peripheral blood. These receptors originate from a human donor in a cohort sampled during active COVID-19. Each CDR3 is given without its conserved first and last residue. The order of the fields is V gene, D gene, J gene, CDR3 protein. A D gene is named only where the DNA matches it firmly.

V: TRBV4-2; D: NA; J: TRBJ1-4; CDR3: ASSQGGPTNEKLF
V: TRBV24-1; D: NA; J: TRBJ2-2; CDR3: ATSDLEGAGELF
V: TRBV9; D: TRBD1; J: TRBJ2-1; CDR3: ASSPRDRYNEQF
V: TRBV5-4; D: TRBD2; J: TRBJ2-7; CDR3: ASSLGAGATYEQY
V: TRBV4-3; D: NA; J: TRBJ2-7; CDR3: ASSQTLKREQY
V: TRBV28; D: TRBD1; J: TRBJ2-7; CDR3: ASRNPGQGRNEQY
V: TRBV28; D: NA; J: TRBJ2-3; CDR3: ASPPPGLLTDTQY
V: TRBV4-2; D: NA; J: TRBJ1-1; CDR3: ASSHVKGGAEAF
V: TRBV6-6; D: NA; J: TRBJ1-1; CDR3: ASSTGVPGTEAF
V: TRBV4-1; D: NA; J: TRBJ2-1; CDR3: ASSQPTRGYNEQF
V: TRBV5-5; D: TRBD1; J: TRBJ1-2; CDR3: ASSLAGQAVWNYGYT
V: TRBV27; D: TRBD1; J: TRBJ1-1; CDR3: ASRQGASTEAF
V: TRBV25-1; D: NA; J: TRBJ1-1; CDR3: ASHSDTGTEAF
V: TRBV18; D: TRBD2; J: TRBJ2-7; CDR3: ASSPRPPLTSGRAAEQY
V: TRBV7-9; D: NA; J: TRBJ2-1; CDR3: ASSPYNEQF
V: TRBV6-6; D: NA; J: TRBJ2-1; CDR3: ASSWGVYEQF
V: TRBV4-1; D: NA; J: TRBJ1-3; CDR3: ASSQAGEHTGNTIY
V: TRBV5-6; D: NA; J: TRBJ2-5; CDR3: ASSLRGMGQETQY
V: TRBV6-5; D: TRBD2; J: TRBJ2-7; CDR3: ASRDGLARRDEQY